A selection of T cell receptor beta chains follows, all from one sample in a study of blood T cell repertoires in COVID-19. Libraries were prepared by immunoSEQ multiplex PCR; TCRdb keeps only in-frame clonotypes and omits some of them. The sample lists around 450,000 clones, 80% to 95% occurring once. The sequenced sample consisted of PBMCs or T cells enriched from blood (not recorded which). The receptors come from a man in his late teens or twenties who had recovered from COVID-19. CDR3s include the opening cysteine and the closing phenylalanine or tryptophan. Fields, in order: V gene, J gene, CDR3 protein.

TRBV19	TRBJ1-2	CASIPTGYGDYGYTF
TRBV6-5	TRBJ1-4	CASRASGQPGEKLFF
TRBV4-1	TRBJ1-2	CASSHDGGYGYTF
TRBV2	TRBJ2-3	CASSKLASTDTQYF
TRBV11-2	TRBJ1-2	CASSLGVYYGYTF
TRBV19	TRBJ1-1	CASSILPNTEAFF
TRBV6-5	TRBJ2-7	CASTGQVGLYEQYF
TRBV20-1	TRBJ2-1	CSASTSGKGLGNEQFF
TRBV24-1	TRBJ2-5	CATSDHTGLAGKETQYF
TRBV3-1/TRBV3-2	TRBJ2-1	CASSQGTSGGPGFF
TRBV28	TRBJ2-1	CASTIAGVAYNEQFF
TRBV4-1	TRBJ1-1	CASSQVSPGSMNTEAFF
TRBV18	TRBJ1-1	CASSPQGTANTEAFF
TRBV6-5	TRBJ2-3	CASSYSLAGGTDTQYF
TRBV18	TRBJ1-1	CASSPRVGATAEAFF
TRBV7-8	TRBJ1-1	CASSPDTPTEAFF
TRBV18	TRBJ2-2	CASSLGQANTGELFF
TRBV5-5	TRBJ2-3	CASSSRPGLAGVDTQYF
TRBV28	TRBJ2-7	CASSLKGVMGYEQYF
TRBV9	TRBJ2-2	CASSVGDRGFHGELFF
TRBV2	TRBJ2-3	CASKETRTDTQYF
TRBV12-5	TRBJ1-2	CASGLVPPFYTF
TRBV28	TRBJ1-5	CASSRRVSNQPQHF